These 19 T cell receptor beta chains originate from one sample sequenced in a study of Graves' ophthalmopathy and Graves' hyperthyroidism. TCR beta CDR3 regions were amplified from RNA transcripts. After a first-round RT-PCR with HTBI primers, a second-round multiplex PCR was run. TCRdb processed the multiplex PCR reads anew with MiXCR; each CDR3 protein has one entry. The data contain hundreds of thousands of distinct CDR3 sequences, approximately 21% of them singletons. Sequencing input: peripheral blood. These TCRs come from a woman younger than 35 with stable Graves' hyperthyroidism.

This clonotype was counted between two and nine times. The CDR3 here is CAWDDPNYGYTF. In DNA form, the CDR3 reads TGTGCCTGGGACGACCCTAACTATGGCTACACCTTC. This chain uses TRBV30 with TRBJ1-2; D is ambiguous. The length of the CDR3 is 12 residues. The germline V gene has CDR1 GTSNPN and CDR2 SVGIG (reference sequence). Between the trimmed V and J ends, which lost 5 bases and 0 bases, there was a span of 7 bases.

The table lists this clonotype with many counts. Here the CDR3 DNA reads TGCAGTGCTACAGGGGCACCGGGACAGCCTGGGAACGAGCAGTACTTC. It is translated as CSATGAPGQPGNEQYF. This chain connects TRBV20-1 to TRBJ2-7; 7 positions agree with TRBD1. This CDR3 has 16 amino acids. J lost 5 bases, V lost 4 bases, and 17 bases had no gene match. Germline V gene lookup returns CDR1 DFQATT and CDR2 SNEGSKA (reference sequence).

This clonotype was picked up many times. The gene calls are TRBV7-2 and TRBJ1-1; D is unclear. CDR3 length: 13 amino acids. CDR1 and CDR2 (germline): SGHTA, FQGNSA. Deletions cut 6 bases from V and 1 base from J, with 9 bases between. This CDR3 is CASRKPSNTEAFF. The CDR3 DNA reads TGTGCCAGCAGAAAACCGTCGAACACTGAAGCTTTCTTT.

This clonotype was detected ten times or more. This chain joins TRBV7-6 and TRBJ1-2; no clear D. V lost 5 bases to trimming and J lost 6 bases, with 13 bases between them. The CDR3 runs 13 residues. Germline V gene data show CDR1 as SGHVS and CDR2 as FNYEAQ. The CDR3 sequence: CASSASPRDGYTF. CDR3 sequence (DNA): TGTGCCAGCAGCGCCAGCCCCAGAGATGGCTACACCTTC.

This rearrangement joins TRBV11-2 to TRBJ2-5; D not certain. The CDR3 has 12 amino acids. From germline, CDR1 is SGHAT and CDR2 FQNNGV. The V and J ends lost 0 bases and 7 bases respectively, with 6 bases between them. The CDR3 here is CASSLEAGTQYF. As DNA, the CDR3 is TGTGCCAGCAGCTTAGAAGCCGGGACCCAGTACTTC.

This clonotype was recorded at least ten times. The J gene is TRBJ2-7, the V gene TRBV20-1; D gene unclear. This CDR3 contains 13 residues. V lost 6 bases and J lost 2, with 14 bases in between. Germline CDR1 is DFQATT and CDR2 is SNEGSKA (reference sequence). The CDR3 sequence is CSAHDGGTYEQYF. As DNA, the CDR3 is TGCAGTGCGCACGACGGCGGAACCTACGAGCAGTACTTC.

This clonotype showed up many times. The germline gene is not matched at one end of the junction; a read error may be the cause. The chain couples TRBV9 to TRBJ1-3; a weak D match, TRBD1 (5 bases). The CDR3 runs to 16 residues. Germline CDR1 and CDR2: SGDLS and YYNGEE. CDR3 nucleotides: TGTGCCAGCAGCGTACAGGGATCGTCAGCTGGAAACACCACATATTTT. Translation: CASSVQGSSAGNTTYF.

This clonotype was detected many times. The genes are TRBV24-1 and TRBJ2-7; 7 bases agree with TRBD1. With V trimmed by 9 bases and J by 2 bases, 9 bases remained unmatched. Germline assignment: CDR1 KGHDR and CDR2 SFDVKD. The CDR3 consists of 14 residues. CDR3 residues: CATSHRGSPYEQYF. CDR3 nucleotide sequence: TGTGCCACCTCCCACAGGGGCTCGCCCTACGAGCAGTACTTC.

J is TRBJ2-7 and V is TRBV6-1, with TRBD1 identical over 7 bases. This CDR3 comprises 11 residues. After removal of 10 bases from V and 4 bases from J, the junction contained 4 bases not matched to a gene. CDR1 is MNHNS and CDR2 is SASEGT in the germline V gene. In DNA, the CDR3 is TGTGCCACCAACAGGGGTTACGAGCAGTACTTC. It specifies CATNRGYEQYF.

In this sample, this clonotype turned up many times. The CDR3 region has the DNA TGCAGTGCTCGGGGCAACAGGGCGAACACCGGGGAGCTGTTTTTT. This translates into CSARGNRANTGELFF. This rearrangement joins TRBV20-1 to TRBJ2-2; D is perhaps TRBD1 (6 bases). This CDR3 contains 15 residues. Trimming left V 5 bases short and J 0 bases short, with 13 bases between. Germline CDR1 is DFQATT and CDR2 is SNEGSKA (reference sequence).

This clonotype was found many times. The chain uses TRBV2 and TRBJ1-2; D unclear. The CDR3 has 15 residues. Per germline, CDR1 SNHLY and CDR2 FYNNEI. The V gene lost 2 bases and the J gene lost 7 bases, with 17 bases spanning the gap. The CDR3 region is CASSEIASQIAGYTF. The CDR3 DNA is TGTGCCAGCAGTGAAATTGCGTCACAGATTGCTGGCTACACCTTC.

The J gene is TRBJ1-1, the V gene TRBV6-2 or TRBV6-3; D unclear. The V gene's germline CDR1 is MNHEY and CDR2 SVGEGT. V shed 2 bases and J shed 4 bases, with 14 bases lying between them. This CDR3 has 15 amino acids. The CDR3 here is CASSYVPTVGTEAFF. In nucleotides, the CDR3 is TGTGCCAGCAGTTACGTCCCAACAGTTGGCACTGAAGCTTTCTTT.

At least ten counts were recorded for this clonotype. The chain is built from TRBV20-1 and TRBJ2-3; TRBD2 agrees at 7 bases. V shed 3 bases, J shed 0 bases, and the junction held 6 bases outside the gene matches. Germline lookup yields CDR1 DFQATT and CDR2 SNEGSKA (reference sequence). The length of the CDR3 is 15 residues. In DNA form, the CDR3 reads TGCAGTGCTAGGTCCAGCGGGGTCAGCACAGATACGCAGTATTTT. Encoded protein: CSARSSGVSTDTQYF.

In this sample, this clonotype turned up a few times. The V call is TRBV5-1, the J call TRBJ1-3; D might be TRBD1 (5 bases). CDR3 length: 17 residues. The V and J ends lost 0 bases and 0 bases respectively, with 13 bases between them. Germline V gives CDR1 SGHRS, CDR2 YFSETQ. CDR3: CASSLARGGDSGNTIYF. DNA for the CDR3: TGCGCCAGCAGCTTGGCCCGCGGGGGAGACTCTGGAAACACCATATATTTT.

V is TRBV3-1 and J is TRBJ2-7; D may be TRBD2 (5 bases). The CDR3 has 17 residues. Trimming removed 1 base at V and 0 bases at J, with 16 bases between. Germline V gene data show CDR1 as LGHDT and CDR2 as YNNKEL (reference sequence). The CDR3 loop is CASSQGILAGSSYEQYF. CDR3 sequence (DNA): TGTGCCAGCAGCCAAGGGATTCTAGCTGGAAGCTCCTACGAGCAGTACTTC.

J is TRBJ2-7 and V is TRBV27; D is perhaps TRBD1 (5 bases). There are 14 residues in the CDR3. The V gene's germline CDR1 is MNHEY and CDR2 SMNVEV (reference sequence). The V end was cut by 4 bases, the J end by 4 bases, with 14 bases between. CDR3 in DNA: TGTGCCAGCAGTTCCCAGGGCCACCCTTACGAGCAGTACTTC. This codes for CASSSQGHPYEQYF.

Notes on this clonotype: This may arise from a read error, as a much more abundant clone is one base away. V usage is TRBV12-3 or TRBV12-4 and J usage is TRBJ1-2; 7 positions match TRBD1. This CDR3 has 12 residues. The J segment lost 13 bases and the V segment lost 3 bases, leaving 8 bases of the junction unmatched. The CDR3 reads CASSFMQGGGTF. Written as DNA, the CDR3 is TGTGCCAGCAGTTTTATGCAGGGGGGTGGCACCTTC.

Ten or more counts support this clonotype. CDR3 loop: CSVGRASGSYEQYF. The CDR3 DNA is TGCAGCGTTGGGCGGGCTAGCGGGTCCTACGAGCAGTACTTC. The chain employs TRBV29-1 and TRBJ2-7; 8 nucleotides line up with TRBD2. The CDR3 totals 14 residues. Germline assignment: CDR1 SQVTM and CDR2 ANQGSEA. V was clipped by 4 bases and J by 1 base; unmatched bases: 6.

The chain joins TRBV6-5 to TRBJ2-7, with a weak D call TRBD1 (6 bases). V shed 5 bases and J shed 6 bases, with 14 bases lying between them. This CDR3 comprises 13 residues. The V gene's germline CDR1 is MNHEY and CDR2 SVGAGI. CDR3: CASSNYRDAEQYF. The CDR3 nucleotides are TGTGCCAGCAGTAACTACAGGGACGCCGAGCAGTACTTC.